The rows below give T cell receptor beta chains drawn from one sample of a study of blood T cell repertoires in COVID-19. Some clones are missing from TCRdb's copy, which holds only in-frame ones; the method was immunoSEQ multiplex PCR. The repertoire holds about 220,000 clones, with approximately 84% as singletons. The sequenced material came from peripheral blood. These receptors originate from a woman in her sixties with acute or convalescent COVID-19. Both conserved end residues are part of each CDR3. A D gene is named only where the DNA matches it firmly. Size is omitted from some rows. Given values are once, few, many or a class for expanded clones.

v_gene: TRBV20-1; j_gene: TRBJ1-2; d_gene: .; abundance: few; CDR3aa: CSASLGGGYGYTF; CDR3nt: TGCAGTGCTAGTCTCGGGGGAGGCTATGGCTACACCTTC
v_gene: TRBV9; j_gene: TRBJ1-6; d_gene: .; abundance: .; CDR3aa: CASSPLGRADSPLHF; CDR3nt: TGTGCCAGCAGCCCCCTCGGGAGGGCCGATTCACCCCTCCACTTT
v_gene: TRBV20-1; j_gene: TRBJ2-1; d_gene: TRBD2; abundance: .; CDR3aa: CSASGIAGGYEQFF; CDR3nt: TGCAGTGCTAGTGGCATAGCGGGGGGTTATGAGCAGTTCTTC
v_gene: TRBV9; j_gene: TRBJ1-2; d_gene: .; abundance: .; CDR3aa: CASSVDRGALTF; CDR3nt: TGTGCCAGCAGCGTAGATCGGGGGGCGCTGACCTTC
v_gene: TRBV9; j_gene: TRBJ2-3; d_gene: .; abundance: .; CDR3aa: CASSGHDEGPDTQYF; CDR3nt: TGTGCCAGCAGCGGACACGATGAGGGCCCAGATACGCAGTATTTT
v_gene: TRBV30; j_gene: TRBJ1-1; d_gene: .; abundance: .; CDR3aa: CAWSARQGMGNTEAFF; CDR3nt: TGTGCCTGGAGTGCCCGGCAGGGGATGGGGAACACTGAAGCTTTCTTT
v_gene: TRBV20-1; j_gene: TRBJ2-1; d_gene: TRBD2; abundance: once; CDR3aa: CSASLAGGLYNEQFF; CDR3nt: TGCAGTGCTAGTCTAGCGGGGGGGCTGTACAATGAGCAGTTCTTC
v_gene: TRBV19; j_gene: TRBJ2-7; d_gene: .; abundance: .; CDR3aa: CASSADTRGAYEQYF; CDR3nt: TGTGCCAGTAGTGCGGACACCCGTGGGGCCTACGAGCAGTACTTC
v_gene: TRBV7-3; j_gene: TRBJ2-3; d_gene: TRBD2; abundance: .; CDR3aa: CASSRTSGEADTQYF; CDR3nt: TGTGCCAGCAGCCGGACTAGCGGGGAGGCAGATACGCAGTATTTT
v_gene: TRBV5-1; j_gene: TRBJ1-4; d_gene: .; abundance: .; CDR3aa: CASSLGGVGEKLFF; CDR3nt: TGCGCCAGCAGCTTGGGAGGCGTTGGTGAAAAACTGTTTTTT